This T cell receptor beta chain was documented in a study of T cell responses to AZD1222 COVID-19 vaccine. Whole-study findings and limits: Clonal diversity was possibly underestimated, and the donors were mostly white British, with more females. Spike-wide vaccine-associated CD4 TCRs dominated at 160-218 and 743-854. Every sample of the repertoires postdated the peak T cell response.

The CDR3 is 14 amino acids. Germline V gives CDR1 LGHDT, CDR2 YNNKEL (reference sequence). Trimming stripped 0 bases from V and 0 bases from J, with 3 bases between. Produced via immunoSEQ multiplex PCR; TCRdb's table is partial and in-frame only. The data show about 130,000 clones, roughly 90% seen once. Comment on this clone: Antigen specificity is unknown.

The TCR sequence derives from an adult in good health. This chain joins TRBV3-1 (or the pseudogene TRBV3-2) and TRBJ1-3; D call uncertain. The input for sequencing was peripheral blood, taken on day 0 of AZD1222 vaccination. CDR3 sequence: CASSQETSGNTIYF. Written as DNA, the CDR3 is TGTGCCAGCAGCCAAGAGACCTCTGGAAACACCATATATTTT.